One and the same sample provided the 7 T cell receptor beta chains below, sequenced in a study of T cells in localized non-small cell lung cancer. Measured with immunoSEQ multiplex PCR; TCRdb has only the in-frame clones, and not every one. The sample contains more than 20,000 clones, 86% of which appear only once. The source material was peripheral blood, sampled before any cancer treatment. Source of these receptors: a female donor older than 55 with stage I lung adenocarcinoma.

This clone was seen just once. J is TRBJ1-4 and V is TRBV7-9; TRBD1 matches 9 bases. The germline V gene has CDR1 SEHNR and CDR2 FQNEAQ (reference sequence). J lost 7 bases, V lost 0 bases, and 6 bases had no gene match. The length of the CDR3 is 16 residues. This chain's CDR3 is CASSLAEDRGSEKLFF. CDR3 sequence (DNA): TGTGCCAGCAGCTTAGCGGAGGACAGGGGTAGTGAAAAACTGTTTTTT.

V usage is TRBV2 and J usage is TRBJ2-2; 9 bases align to TRBD1. CDR1 is SNHLY, CDR2 FYNNEI, per germline. CDR3 size: 15 residues. Losses at the gene ends were 6 bases for V and 2 bases for J; bases not matched to a gene: 4. CDR3 in amino acids: CASSGQGFNTGELFF. For the CDR3, the DNA is TGTGCCAGCAGCGGACAGGGGTTCAACACCGGGGAGCTGTTTTTT.

The V gene is TRBV30, the J gene TRBJ1-5, with D unclear. V was cut by 2 bases and J by 7 bases, with 27 bases left in between. The CDR3 has 18 residues. Germline V gene data show CDR1 as GTSNPN and CDR2 as SVGIG (reference sequence). CDR3 coding DNA: TGTGCCTGGAGTCGGGGAGGCATTCCCCAATCCCCAAGCCAGCCCCAGCATTTT. Protein sequence: CAWSRGGIPQSPSQPQHF.

This clone was found once. J is TRBJ2-1 and V is TRBV9; TRBD2 aligns across 11 bases. Trimming at V came to 0 bases and at J to 12 bases, leaving 11 bases not matched to a gene. The CDR3 sequence is 16 residues long. Germline V gene data show CDR1 as SGDLS and CDR2 as YYNGEE. The CDR3 protein is CASSVDRGSGGALQFF. As DNA, the CDR3 is TGTGCCAGCAGCGTAGATCGCGGTAGCGGGGGGGCTTTGCAGTTCTTC.

This clone occurred once. The chain combines TRBV11-3 with TRBJ2-3, with 7 bases matching TRBD2. The V segment lost 1 base and the J segment 9 bases; nucleotides outside the gene matches: 13. Germline V CDR1 and CDR2: SGHNT, YENEEA. The CDR3 is 16 residues long. CDR3 DNA: TGTGCCAGCAGCTTAGGAGGCGGGAGACAACAGTGGACGCAGTATTTT. Protein: CASSLGGGRQQWTQYF.

The chain combines TRBV9 with TRBJ2-1, with 10 bases aligning to TRBD2. The CDR3 is 18 residues long. Germline values: CDR1 SGDLS, CDR2 YYNGEE. Trimming at V came to 0 bases and at J to 7 bases, leaving 13 bases not matched to a gene. CDR3 bases: TGTGCCAGCAGCGTAGATGTGAGACTAGCGGGCCCTTGGAATGAGCAGTTCTTC. Its protein is CASSVDVRLAGPWNEQFF. Drawing the rest from reference TRBV9 and TRBJ2-1, the complete variable domain is DSGVTQTPKHLITATGQRVTLRCSPRSGDLSVYWYQQSLDQGLQFLIQYYNGEERAKGNILERFSAQQFPDLHSELNLSSLELGDSALYFCASSVDVRLAGPWNEQFFGPGTRLTVL.

V is TRBV5-1 and J is TRBJ1-1, with no clear D. The CDR3 totals 13 residues. In germline, CDR1 is SGHRS, CDR2 YFSETQ. Trimming cost V 5 bases and J 0 bases, with 8 bases left between them. CDR3 DNA sequence: TGCGCCAGCAGTTCCTTCATGAACACTGAAGCTTTCTTT. Protein product: CASSSFMNTEAFF.